This is a list of T cell receptor beta chains from one sample in a study of blood T cell repertoires in COVID-19. The repertoire was sequenced with immunoSEQ multiplex PCR; TCRdb's copy has only in-frame clones and lacks some. Among nearly 95,000 clones listed, roughly 90% were seen once. Material: peripheral blood. The receptors were sampled from a human donor with active COVID-19. The donor label of this sample is uncertain. Each CDR3 is given without its conserved first and last residue. D genes are given only for firm matches. The listing skips clone size in some rows; elsewhere it reads once, few, many or a size class.

d_gene,j_gene,abundance,v_gene,CDR3aa
TRBD1,TRBJ2-1,once,TRBV5-6,ASSQDRRFTGEQF
TRBD2,TRBJ2-5,.,TRBV10-3,AIKRAGGPQETQY
TRBD1,TRBJ2-7,.,TRBV5-1,ASSSRTGITYEQY
.,TRBJ1-4,.,TRBV15,ATSSWPATNEKLF
.,TRBJ1-6,.,TRBV7-5,VRSLDGRDWYNSPLH
.,TRBJ1-2,.,TRBV29-1,SVVSREYGYT
.,TRBJ1-2,.,TRBV28,ASTLDIVYGYT
TRBD2,TRBJ2-1,once,TRBV19,ASSLAGGLSSYNEQF
.,TRBJ1-1,.,TRBV12-3/TRBV12-4,ASSLRGGTEAF
TRBD1,TRBJ2-5,.,TRBV7-6,ASSERTGSFGETQY
.,TRBJ2-3,.,TRBV19,ASISSRDTQY
TRBD1,TRBJ1-4,once,TRBV5-1,ASSLVGTGGEKLF
.,TRBJ1-4,.,TRBV7-2,ASSLDQTGGATNEKLF
.,TRBJ1-1,.,TRBV5-1,ASSLADMNTEAF
.,TRBJ1-6,.,TRBV9,ASSVGARSSYNSPLH
TRBD1,TRBJ2-5,.,TRBV7-2,ASSLATGVWETQY
TRBD1,TRBJ1-1,.,TRBV5-1,ASSPGTGMDTEAF
.,TRBJ2-7,.,TRBV5-6,ASSLASSYEQY
.,TRBJ1-4,once,TRBV6-6,ASRAGGTNEKLF
.,TRBJ2-1,.,TRBV28,ASSRPDGNNEQF
TRBD1,TRBJ2-1,.,TRBV19,ASSPRGQGKNEQF
TRBD1,TRBJ1-2,.,TRBV2,ASRDRGLYGYT
TRBD2,TRBJ2-1,.,TRBV6-6,ACGGPKSQASEQF
TRBD1,TRBJ1-1,.,TRBV7-2,ASSFDRVFTEAF
.,TRBJ1-2,few,TRBV5-4,ASSLGAGEVT
.,TRBJ1-2,.,TRBV27,ASSSHYGGGGYT
.,TRBJ1-2,once,TRBV12-3/TRBV12-4,ASSLATGYGYT
TRBD1,TRBJ2-7,.,TRBV9,ASSGATGGYEQY
TRBD1,TRBJ1-1,.,TRBV7-8,ASGYWTGYGWTEAF
TRBD1,TRBJ2-7,.,TRBV5-6,ASSLRTGEKQY
.,TRBJ1-1,.,TRBV6-2/TRBV6-3,ASSDQGKNTEAF
.,TRBJ2-1,.,TRBV30,AWSLATSTYNEQF
.,TRBJ2-2,.,TRBV9,ASSLGLGHNTGELF
.,TRBJ2-7,.,TRBV6-5,ASSLQGTYEQY
TRBD1,TRBJ2-7,.,TRBV7-2,ASSRDRKGYEQY